The TCR beta chain under discussion was sequenced for a study of cytomegalovirus exposure and HLA in healthy donors. The PCR ran on 60 Vbeta and 13 Jbeta primers. Sequencing was performed with immunoSEQ multiplex PCR; in TCRdb, only in-frame clones are kept and a portion is missing. The data hold just over 150,000 clones, with around four fifths observed a single time. The donors gave bone marrow, and they were healthy. Points from the study as a whole: Being productive about 87% or about 30% of the time was typical of most TCR beta V segments in an earlier analysis. Confirmation was obtained in vitro that three CMV-associated chains are specific for CMV antigens. Many donors carried some public TCRs, although rarity characterized most TCR sequences.

A single count supports this clone. Its specificity is not known. CDR3 length: 13 residues. Trimming cost V 0 bases and J 8 bases, with 6 bases left between them. CDR1 and CDR2 from the germline V gene are SGHRS and YFSETQ. The clonotype originates from a woman aged 25 to 39 in good health and CMV-seronegative. What was sequenced was PBMCs. The chain joins TRBV5-1 to TRBJ1-6; D is undetermined. The CDR3 DNA is TGCGCCAGCAGCTTGGATTCTTATTCACCCCTCCACTTT. This translates into CASSLDSYSPLHF.